This passage covers 31 T cell receptor beta chains from one sample sequenced in a study of blood T cell repertoires in COVID-19. Data came from immunoSEQ multiplex PCR; TCRdb stores just in-frame clones and leaves some out. Seen here are around 310,000 clones, 80% to 95% observed once, and the top ten hold 6% to 7%. The sequencing input was peripheral blood. These receptors came from a woman younger than 45 with COVID-19, enrolled during active disease.

The gene calls are TRBV7-9 and TRBJ2-7; 7 bases align to TRBD1. V shed 1 base and J 5 bases; nucleotides not matched to a gene: 5. The CDR3 covers 14 residues. The germline CDR1 and CDR2 sequences are SEHNR and FQNEAQ (reference sequence). The CDR3 spells CASSLETGAHEQYF. The CDR3 bases are TGTGCCAGCAGCTTAGAAACAGGGGCCCACGAGCAGTACTTC. Together with reference TRBV7-9 and TRBJ2-7, the CDR3 gives the full variable domain: DTGVSQNPRHKITKRGQNVTFRCDPISEHNRLYWYRQTLGQGPEFLTYFQNEAQLEKSRLLSDRFSAERPKGSFSTLEIQRTEQGDSAMYLCASSLETGAHEQYFGPGTRLTVT.

The chain combines TRBV19 with TRBJ2-7, with 9 bases lining up with TRBD2. Germline CDR1 reads LNHDA; CDR2 reads SQIVND (reference sequence). V trimming: 7 bases; J trimming: 0 bases; junction bases outside the gene matches: 4. The CDR3 contains 14 residues. The CDR3 spells CASTPGLASYEQYF. In DNA, the CDR3 is TGTGCCAGTACCCCGGGACTAGCCTCCTACGAGCAGTACTTC.

The rearrangement links TRBV28 to TRBJ2-7; 10 positions match TRBD1. Germline V lookup: CDR1 MDHEN, CDR2 SYDVKM. The CDR3 length is 14 residues. Trimming took 6 bases from V and 6 from J; bases not matched to a gene: 8. Here the CDR3 DNA reads TGTGCCAGCAGCCCCGGGACAGGGGCAGGCGAGCAGTACTTC. Amino acid sequence: CASSPGTGAGEQYF.

The chain joins TRBV7-8 to TRBJ1-6, with 7 positions matching TRBD1. CDR3 length: 16 amino acids. J was trimmed by 2 bases and V by 3 bases; bases with no gene match: 4. Germline V lookup: CDR1 SGHVS, CDR2 FQNEAQ. CDR3 sequence: CASSFVTGTYNSPLHF. CDR3 nucleotides: TGTGCCAGCAGCTTCGTGACAGGGACCTATAATTCACCCCTCCACTTT.

The chain joins TRBV29-1 to TRBJ2-7; 9 nucleotides line up with TRBD1. The CDR3 is made up of 14 amino acids. Germline trimming cut 6 bases from V and 1 base from J; bases unmatched to any gene: 7. Germline CDR1 and CDR2: SQVTM and ANQGSEA. CDR3: CSVSGTGFSYEQYF. For the CDR3, the DNA is TGCAGCGTCTCCGGGACAGGGTTTTCCTACGAGCAGTACTTC.

The V gene is TRBV2, the J gene TRBJ1-1; 11 positions agree with TRBD1. Germline CDR1 is SNHLY and CDR2 is FYNNEI. V dropped 5 bases and J dropped 6; count of bases not matched to a gene: 5. The CDR3 has 14 amino acids. CDR3 in DNA: TGTGCCAGCAGTCGGACAGGGGGCCGGGCTGAAGCTTTCTTT. Protein sequence: CASSRTGGRAEAFF.

This sequence joins TRBV7-9 and TRBJ2-1; 7 nucleotides agree with TRBD2. Germline CDR1 is SEHNR and CDR2 is FQNEAQ (reference sequence). This CDR3 has 15 residues. Losses at the gene ends were 4 bases for V and 5 bases for J; bases not matched to a gene: 8. The CDR3 DNA follows: TGTGCCAGCAGCTACCCGGGAGGAGGGCACAATGAGCAGTTCTTC. Translation: CASSYPGGGHNEQFF.

The chain recombines TRBV2 with TRBJ2-2; D possibly corresponds to TRBD1 (6 bases). CDR3 length: 15 residues. V was pared by 8 bases and J by 2 bases, with 15 bases between. Germline V gene sequence: CDR1 SNHLY, CDR2 FYNNEI. CDR3 in DNA: TGTGCCAGCCCCCGGACAGACCAAAACACCGGGGAGCTGTTTTTT. This codes for CASPRTDQNTGELFF.

This clone was seen just once. V gene TRBV10-3 combines with J gene TRBJ1-3, with unresolved D. The germline V gene encodes CDR1 ENHRY and CDR2 SYGVKD. The length of the CDR3 is 12 residues. The V end lost 4 bases, the J end lost 4 bases, and 5 bases lay between the germline ends. The CDR3 is CAISGGGNTIYF. CDR3 DNA: TGTGCCATCAGTGGCGGGGGAAACACCATATATTTT.

The rearrangement uses TRBV6-5 and TRBJ2-1, with a weak D call TRBD1 (6 bases). The germline V and J ends were trimmed by 6 bases and 0 bases, with 12 bases remaining between them. Per the germline V gene, CDR1 is MNHEY and CDR2 is SVGAGI. The CDR3 contains 15 residues. CDR3 sequence reads: CASSERTDSYNEQFF. The CDR3 DNA reads TGTGCCAGCAGCGAGCGGACAGACTCCTACAATGAGCAGTTCTTC.

The chain combines TRBV14 with TRBJ2-7; perhaps TRBD2 as D (6 bases). Deletions cut 4 bases from V and 0 bases from J, with 16 bases between. CDR3 length equals 16 residues. Germline V CDR1 and CDR2: SGHDN, FVKESK. CDR3 residues: CASSRLLASNSYEQYF. CDR3 in DNA: TGTGCCAGCAGCCGGCTTCTAGCGTCCAACTCCTACGAGCAGTACTTC.

This chain uses TRBV2 with TRBJ1-2; tentative D call: TRBD1 (5 bases). The V gene lost 8 bases and the J gene lost 2 bases, with 18 bases spanning the gap. The CDR3 totals 15 residues. Germline V gives CDR1 SNHLY, CDR2 FYNNEI. CDR3 loop: CASGPTLSGNYGYTF. The CDR3 nucleotides read TGTGCCAGCGGACCCACCTTATCAGGGAACTATGGCTACACCTTC. Full variable domain (rest looked up from reference TRBV2 and TRBJ1-2): EPEVTQTPSHQVTQMGQEVILRCVPISNHLYFYWYRQILGQKVEFLVSFYNNEISEKSEIFDDQFSVERPDGSNFTLKIRSTKLEDSAMYFCASGPTLSGNYGYTFGSGTRLTVV.

A remark on this clone: The germline gene is not matched at one end of the junction; a read error may be the cause. The chain joins TRBV3-1 (or the pseudogene TRBV3-2) to TRBJ1-1; 7 nucleotides match TRBD1. Germline CDR1 is LGHDT and CDR2 is YNNKEL (reference sequence). The CDR3 is 14 residues long. CDR3 DNA sequence: TGTGCCAGCAGGCAAGGACAGGTGCGGACTGAAGCTTTCTTT. Its translation: CASRQGQVRTEAFF.

This chain uses TRBV7-9 with TRBJ1-2; D ambiguous. Germline CDR1 reads SEHNR; CDR2 reads FQNEAQ (reference sequence). Trimming cost V 5 bases and J 0 bases, with 10 bases left between them. The CDR3 spans 14 residues. The CDR3: CASSPDITNYGYTF. The CDR3, as DNA: TGTGCCAGCAGCCCAGACATCACTAACTATGGCTACACCTTC.

This clone turned up a few times. Within the sample, other DNA sequences also encode this same CDR3. The rearrangement joins TRBV4-1 to TRBJ1-2, with D tentatively TRBD1 (5 bases). This CDR3 is built from 14 residues. With 4 bases removed from V and 5 bases from J, the gap between germline ends came to 14 bases. CDR1 is MGHRA, CDR2 YSYEKL, per germline. The CDR3: CASSLRRGNYGYTF. In DNA form, the CDR3 reads TGCGCCAGCAGCCTTCGCCGGGGGAATTATGGCTACACCTTC.

The CDR3 loop reads CASSQARSGSAYEQYF. The CDR3, as DNA: TGTGCCAGCAGCCAAGCCCGTAGCGGGTCCGCCTACGAGCAGTACTTC. The rearrangement links TRBV4-2 to TRBJ2-7, with TRBD2 matching over 7 bases. The junction had 8 bases not matched to a gene; V was cut back by 1 base and J by 2 bases. Germline V lookup: CDR1 LGHNA, CDR2 YNFKEQ. This CDR3 spans 16 amino acids.

This rearrangement joins TRBV30 to TRBJ2-7; TRBD1 matches 7 bases. The CDR3 is 13 residues long. V shed 2 bases and J 3 bases; nucleotides not matched to a gene: 4. Germline V gene lookup returns CDR1 GTSNPN and CDR2 SVGIG (reference sequence). CDR3 protein: CAWSWGQFYEQYF. CDR3 nucleotides: TGTGCCTGGAGTTGGGGACAGTTCTACGAGCAGTACTTC.

The chain has TRBV5-4 and TRBJ2-7; TRBD2 aligns across 7 bases. V shed 5 bases, J shed 6 bases, and the junction held 8 bases outside the gene matches. Germline values: CDR1 SGHNT, CDR2 YYREEE (reference sequence). The CDR3 runs to 13 residues. The DNA for the CDR3 is TGTGCCAGCAGGCCGGGACTATCGGGCGAGCAGTACTTC. This translates into CASRPGLSGEQYF.

V gene TRBV13 combines with J gene TRBJ1-6; TRBD1 agrees at 7 bases. Germline V gene data show CDR1 as PRHDT and CDR2 as FYEKMQ (reference sequence). CDR3 size: 13 residues. V lost 5 bases to trimming and J lost 8 bases; unmatched junction nucleotides: 3. The CDR3 nucleotides are TGTGCCAGCAGCACAGGGACAGATTCACCCCTCCACTTT. The encoded protein is CASSTGTDSPLHF.

The gene calls are TRBV5-1 and TRBJ2-2, with TRBD1 matching over 9 bases. Germline lookup yields CDR1 SGHRS and CDR2 YFSETQ. With V trimmed by 1 base and J by 4 bases, 8 bases remained unmatched. The CDR3 contains 17 residues. CDR3 residues: CASSLTRDRVSTGELFF. CDR3 sequence (DNA): TGCGCCAGCAGCTTGACTCGGGACAGGGTTTCCACCGGGGAGCTGTTTTTT.

This clone was detected once. The CDR3 DNA reads as TGTGCCAGCAGCACGACAGGGTGGGAGACCCAGTACTTC. Its protein is CASSTTGWETQYF. V and J are TRBV7-9 and TRBJ2-5; 7 nucleotides line up with TRBD1. The J segment lost 5 bases and the V segment lost 5 bases, leaving 5 bases of the junction unmatched. This CDR3 has 13 residues. Germline V gene sequence: CDR1 SEHNR, CDR2 FQNEAQ (reference sequence).

Details on this clone: Within the sample, other DNA sequences also encode this same CDR3. The chain uses TRBV18 and TRBJ2-5; D perhaps matches TRBD2 (5 bases). The germline V gene encodes CDR1 KGHSH and CDR2 LQKENI. The CDR3 has 13 residues. Trimming pared 0 bases from V and 4 bases from J, leaving 6 bases between. CDR3 sequence (DNA): TGTGCCAGCTCACCACCAAGCGGAGAGACCCAGTACTTC. It yields the protein CASSPPSGETQYF.

This chain connects TRBV27 to TRBJ1-6; no clear D gene. The CDR3 totals 14 residues. Trimming took 2 bases from V and 9 from J, leaving 11 bases between them. Germline V gene sequence: CDR1 MNHEY, CDR2 SMNVEV (reference sequence). The CDR3 protein is CASSLETPSSPLHF. The CDR3 coding sequence is TGTGCCAGCAGTTTAGAGACACCCTCTTCACCCCTCCACTTT.

This clone has just one count. CDR3 sequence (DNA): TGTGCCAGCAGCCAATCCCCCGGAAACACCATATATTTT. This translates into CASSQSPGNTIYF. The chain employs TRBV7-3 and TRBJ1-3; no firm D call. Germline V gives CDR1 SGHTA, CDR2 FQGTGA. The CDR3 spans 13 residues. V dropped 5 bases and J dropped 4 bases, with 9 bases sitting between them.

The rearrangement joins TRBV7-2 to TRBJ2-7; 9 bases are a match to TRBD2. Per germline, CDR1 SGHTA and CDR2 FQGNSA. Trimming removed 1 base from V and 4 bases from J; junction bases left unmatched: 8. The CDR3 length is 16 residues. CDR3 residues: CASSLDRGTSWYEQYF. The CDR3, as DNA: TGTGCCAGCAGCTTAGATCGAGGGACTAGCTGGTACGAGCAGTACTTC.

The J gene is TRBJ2-3, the V gene TRBV3-1 (or the pseudogene TRBV3-2); TRBD2 matches 8 bases. Trimming at V came to 0 bases and at J to 6 bases, leaving 11 bases not matched to a gene. The CDR3 totals 17 residues. Germline assignment: CDR1 LGHDT and CDR2 YNNKEL (reference sequence). DNA for the CDR3: TGTGCCAGCAGCCAAGATAGACTAGCGACACCGTCTGATACGCAGTATTTT. It translates to CASSQDRLATPSDTQYF.

This clone was seen only once. The rearrangement joins TRBV19 to TRBJ1-2, with 8 bases aligning to TRBD1. V lost 5 bases and J lost 4; bases outside the gene matches: 9. Germline CDR1 is LNHDA and CDR2 is SQIVND (reference sequence). The CDR3 is 15 amino acids. In nucleotides, the CDR3 is TGTGCCAGTAGTGTCGGACAGGGCCGCGCCTATGGCTACACCTTC. Protein sequence: CASSVGQGRAYGYTF.

V is TRBV2 and J is TRBJ2-5; D is undetermined. V lost 6 bases and J lost 4, with 15 bases in between. CDR1 and CDR2 from the germline V gene are SNHLY and FYNNEI. This CDR3 contains 14 residues. The CDR3, as DNA: TGTGCCAGCAGCTTATGGTCTAGTCCAGAGACCCAGTACTTC. Translated, it gives CASSLWSSPETQYF. Full variable domain (rest looked up from reference TRBV2 and TRBJ2-5): EPEVTQTPSHQVTQMGQEVILRCVPISNHLYFYWYRQILGQKVEFLVSFYNNEISEKSEIFDDQFSVERPDGSNFTLKIRSTKLEDSAMYFCASSLWSSPETQYFGPGTRLLVL.

This clone was seen only once. The chain employs TRBV10-3 and TRBJ2-5; TRBD1 matches 8 bases. Germline V gives CDR1 ENHRY, CDR2 SYGVKD. V lost 10 bases and J lost 5; bases outside the gene matches: 12. The CDR3 contains 14 residues. The CDR3 spells CASTEDRAWETQYF. DNA of the CDR3: TGTGCCAGTACGGAGGACAGGGCTTGGGAGACCCAGTACTTC.

V gene TRBV2 combines with J gene TRBJ2-3; D remains ambiguous. The CDR3 is made up of 13 amino acids. CDR1 SNHLY and CDR2 FYNNEI come from the germline V gene. Trimming took off 4 bases at V and 1 base at J, with 6 bases between the two ends. CDR3 sequence (DNA): TGTGCCAGCAGTGGTCCAGGCACAGATACGCAGTATTTT. This gives the protein CASSGPGTDTQYF.

This rearrangement joins TRBV7-2 to TRBJ2-2; D may be TRBD1 (6 bases). The CDR3 sequence is 14 residues long. Germline V gives CDR1 SGHTA, CDR2 FQGNSA. Trimming took 6 bases from V and 6 from J, leaving 14 bases between them. CDR3 region: CASRRRTEAGELFF. CDR3 DNA: TGTGCCAGCAGGCGAAGGACAGAGGCCGGGGAGCTGTTTTTT.